A single T cell receptor (beta chain) is shown here with its context. The antigen it recognizes is unknown. No quality values exist for individual bases; no much larger clone is one base distant. This entry comes from a study of blood T cell repertoires in COVID-19 (TCRdb year 2020). Background for the entire study: Samples covering the acute and convalescent phases of COVID-19 were provided by collaborators in the United States, Italy and Spain. The material from the prospective study consisted of cDNA or gDNA derived from T cells, B-cell-depleted T cells, or PBMCs. The dataset comprised deeply sampled blood TCRbeta repertoires from subjects exposed to, actively infected with, or recovered from COVID-19. The repertoires were made available in a free public database intended to serve as a resource for research on the immune response to SARS-CoV-2. Samples were obtained from the ongoing ImmuneRACE study (first 160 participants) and from about 1,300 subjects provided by 6 global collaborators. A de-identified subject ID, COVID-19 status, age in years and sex were almost always included in the sample metadata. Where available, HLA class I and class II types were obtained from metadata supplied by the sample provider rather than from assay-based typing. The investigation overall reported the following: Clinical and demographic metadata were provided uncurated, with the amount varying by source and participant.

V and J are trimmed by 5 bases and 4 bases, and the gene matches miss 2 bases of the junction. From the germline V gene (reference sequence), CDR1 is LGHDT and CDR2 is YNNKEL. Counted from cysteine to phenylalanine, this CDR3 has 14 amino acids. CDR3 DNA only is kept here, 42 bases in frame from base 1. In Seattle, one collaborating source enrolled patients while the infection was active and tracked those patients longitudinally over the course of disease. Whole blood was collected in K2EDTA tubes by collaborating institutions according to the institutions' own protocols. For TCRbeta analysis, collaborator samples were shipped as frozen whole blood, as isolated PBMCs, or as DNA extracted from either sample type. TCRbeta CDR3 regions were amplified from genomic DNA using the immunoSEQ Assay, a bias-controlled multiplex PCR. From the authors' description of their analysis: Within the assay, amplification of reference gene primers was used to estimate how many nucleated cells each sample contained. To quantify the absolute abundance of each unique TCRbeta CDR3 rearrangement, sequence reads were collapsed and filtered. Productive Simpson clonality was computed per sample as the square root of Simpson's diversity index over productive rearrangements. TCRdb obtained this table from immuneACCESS and retained in-frame rearrangements with V and J assigned. These tables miss some clones; where compared with another copy, unresolved V genes account for less than half of the shortfall, and the remainder is unexplained. V, J and clone size derive from that table, while D and trimming were established from the DNA sequence. The sample yields approximately 280,000 clones; 70% to 85% were counted once. The top ten hold around 1.6% of the sample.

Specimen: peripheral blood. The receptor was isolated from a human donor with COVID-19, enrolled during active disease. The donor label of this sample is uncertain. Rearrangement joined TRBV3-1 (or the pseudogene TRBV3-2) to TRBJ2-2; TRBD2 fits 9 bases in the junction. The CDR3 protein is CASSSSGVTGELFF. The nucleotides read TGTGCCAGCAGCTCTAGCGGGGTCACCGGGGAGCTGTTTTTT.